The source of this T cell receptor beta chain is a study of beta chain features in type 1 diabetes. This clone was counted many times. The V gene's germline CDR1 is LGHNA and CDR2 YSLEER. Trimming left V 0 bases short and J 3 bases short, with 6 bases between. The CDR3 totals 13 residues. The investigators reverse transcribed all of the isolated RNA, so they sequenced expressed TCRB transcripts. The method was immunoSEQ multiplex PCR; TCRdb's version includes in-frame clones alone and lacks a portion of them. Of about 200,000 clones in the sample, under 13% were seen once. The chain carries TRBV4-3 and TRBJ2-7, with unresolved D. Sequencing was carried out using central memory CD4+ T cells from blood. The receptor was derived from a man aged 18 to 30 in good health. As DNA, the CDR3 is TGCGCCAGCAGCCAAGATCTGAACTACGAGCAGTACTTC. Translation gives CASSQDLNYEQYF.